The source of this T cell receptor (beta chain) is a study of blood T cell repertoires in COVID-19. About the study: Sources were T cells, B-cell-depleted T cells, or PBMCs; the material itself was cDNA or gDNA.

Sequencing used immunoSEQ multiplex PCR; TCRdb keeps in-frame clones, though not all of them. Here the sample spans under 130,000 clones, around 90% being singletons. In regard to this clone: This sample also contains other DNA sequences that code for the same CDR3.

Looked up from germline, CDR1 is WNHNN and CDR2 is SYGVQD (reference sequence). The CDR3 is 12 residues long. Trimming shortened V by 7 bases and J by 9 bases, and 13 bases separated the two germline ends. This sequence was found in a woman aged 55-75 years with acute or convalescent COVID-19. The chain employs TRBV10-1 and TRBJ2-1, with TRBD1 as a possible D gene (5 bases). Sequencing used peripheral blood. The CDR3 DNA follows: TGCGCCAGCAACCAGGGATTTGGTGAGCAGTTCTTC. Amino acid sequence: CASNQGFGEQFF.